This T cell receptor (beta chain) was sequenced in a study of shared clonotypes between healthy human individuals. Only CD45RO-negative cells positively selected for CCR7 counted as naive CD8 cells, so terminally differentiated effector memory CD45RA+ cells were excluded. Repertoires were generated with immunoSEQ multiplex PCR, while TCRdb's copy carries only in-frame clones and drops some. Seen here are some 2 million clones, approximately 94% observed once, and the top ten hold 1% to 1.5%. Trimming took off 8 bases at V and 3 bases at J, with 11 bases between the two ends. This CDR3 has 13 residues. The germline CDR1 and CDR2 sequences are SNHLY and FYNNEI.

This TCR derives from a man aged 18-30 years in good health. Sequencing used naive CD8+ T cells sorted from blood. The rearrangement joins TRBV2 to TRBJ2-1, with D possibly called TRBD1 or TRBD2 (5 bases each). In DNA, the CDR3 is TGTGCCAGCGGTCCAGGGAGCTACAATGAGCAGTTCTTC. It encodes CASGPGSYNEQFF.